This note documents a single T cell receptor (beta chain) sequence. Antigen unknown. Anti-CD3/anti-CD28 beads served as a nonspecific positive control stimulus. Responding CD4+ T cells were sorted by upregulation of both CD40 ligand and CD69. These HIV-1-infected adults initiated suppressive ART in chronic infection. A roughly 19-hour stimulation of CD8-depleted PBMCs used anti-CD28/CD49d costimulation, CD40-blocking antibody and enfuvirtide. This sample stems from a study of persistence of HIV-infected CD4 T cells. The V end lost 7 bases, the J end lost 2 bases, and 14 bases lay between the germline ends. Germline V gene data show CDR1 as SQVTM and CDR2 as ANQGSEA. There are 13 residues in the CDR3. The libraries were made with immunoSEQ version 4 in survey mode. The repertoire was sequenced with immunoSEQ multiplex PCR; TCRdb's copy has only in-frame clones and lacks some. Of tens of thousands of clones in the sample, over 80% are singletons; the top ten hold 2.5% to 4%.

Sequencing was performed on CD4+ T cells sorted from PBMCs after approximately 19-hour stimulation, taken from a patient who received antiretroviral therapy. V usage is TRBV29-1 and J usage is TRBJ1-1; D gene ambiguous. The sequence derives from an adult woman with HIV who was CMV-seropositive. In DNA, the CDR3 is TGCAGCGCTGCCGGGCCTTCCAACACTGAAGCTTTCTTT. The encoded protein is CSAAGPSNTEAFF.